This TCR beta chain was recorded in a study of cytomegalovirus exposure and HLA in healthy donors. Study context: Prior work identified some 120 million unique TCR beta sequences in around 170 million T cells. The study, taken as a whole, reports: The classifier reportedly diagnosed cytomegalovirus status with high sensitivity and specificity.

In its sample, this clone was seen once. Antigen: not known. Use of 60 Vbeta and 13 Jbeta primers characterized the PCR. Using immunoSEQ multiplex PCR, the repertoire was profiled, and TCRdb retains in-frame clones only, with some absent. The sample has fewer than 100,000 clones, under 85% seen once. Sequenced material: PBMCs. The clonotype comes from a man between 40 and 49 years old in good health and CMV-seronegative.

The CDR3 reads CAISPQGATYNSPLHF. The CDR3 DNA sequence: TGTGCCATCAGCCCGCAGGGGGCAACCTATAATTCACCCCTCCACTTT. V is TRBV10-3 and J is TRBJ1-6; the match to TRBD1 covers 8 bases. The CDR3 loop spans 16 amino acids. The germline gives CDR1 ENHRY, CDR2 SYGVKD. V lost 6 bases to trimming and J lost 2 bases; unmatched junction nucleotides: 6.